This is a list of T cell receptor beta chains from one sample in a study of response to subunit inactivated influenza vaccine. Each CDR3 protein is one row after TCRdb ran MiXCR on the RT-PCR reads. Of about 500,000 distinct CDR3 sequences in the sample, 16% were seen once. Specimen: CD4+ T cells sorted from PBMCs, collected about 23 months after vaccination. These receptors all come from a man aged 45 to 75 who received an inactivated influenza vaccine. Both conserved end residues are part of each CDR3. The D gene is left open where the match is weak. The size of a clone is reported for some rows only, either as once, few or many, or as a class for expanded clones.

CDR3 DNA	CDR3 protein	J gene	clone size	V gene	D gene
TGCGCCAGCAGCTTGGAGTACGGGACAGGGGCGCAGTATTTT	CASSLEYGTGAQYF	TRBJ2-3	-	TRBV5-1	TRBD1
TGCAGTGCCCGGAGGGGCGGGGGTAACACAGATACGCAGTATTTT	CSARRGGGNTDTQYF	TRBJ2-3	many	TRBV20-1	TRBD2
TGTGCCAGCAGCGAAATAACAGGGCCCGTTCGGTCTGGGGCCAACGTCCTGACTTTC	CASSEITGPVRSGANVLTF	TRBJ2-6	-	TRBV11-1	-
TGTGCCAGCAGGGGCTCAGGGGCCCTAAATGAAAAACTGTTTTTT	CASRGSGALNEKLFF	TRBJ1-4	-	TRBV27	-
TGTGCCAGCAGCTTAGGATGGTCGAAAACCGGGGAGCTGTTTTTT	CASSLGWSKTGELFF	TRBJ2-2	few	TRBV11-2	-
TGTGCCAGCAGCTTAGATCCGTACAGGTCAGAGACCCAGTACTTC	CASSLDPYRSETQYF	TRBJ2-5	few	TRBV11-2	-
TGCAGTGCCAGTCTTTTGGTCGCGGGGTACAATGAGCAGTTCTTC	CSASLLVAGYNEQFF	TRBJ2-1	few	TRBV20-1	-
TGTGCCACCAGCAGCGTCTACTTAGGCTCTGGGGCCAACGTCCTGACTTTC	CATSSVYLGSGANVLTF	TRBJ2-6	-	TRBV15	-
TGTGCCAGCTCACCACGTCCCGCATTGGGGGGAAACAATGAGCAGTTCTTC	CASSPRPALGGNNEQFF	TRBJ2-1	-	TRBV18	-
TGCGCCAGCAGCCAACATCTTAGCAATCAGCCCCAGCATTTT	CASSQHLSNQPQHF	TRBJ1-5	few	TRBV4-1	-
TGTGCCAGCAGCTTATATCCGGGACAGGGGTCCTACGAGCAGTACTTC	CASSLYPGQGSYEQYF	TRBJ2-7	-	TRBV7-2	TRBD1
TGCGCCAGCAGCCAAGATTCAGGGGACGTCTCTGGGGCCAACGTCCTGACTTTC	CASSQDSGDVSGANVLTF	TRBJ2-6	-	TRBV4-1	-
TGTGCCAGCAGCTCGGCCCATGGACTAGCGGGTTTTGAGCAGTTCTTC	CASSSAHGLAGFEQFF	TRBJ2-1	few	TRBV7-8	TRBD2
TGTGCCAGCAGCTTAGTCGTGGCAGGGGCGGACGAGCAGTACTTC	CASSLVVAGADEQYF	TRBJ2-7	few	TRBV7-9	-
TGTGCCACCAGTGACGGACAGCGGACCCAGTACTTC	CATSDGQRTQYF	TRBJ2-5	few	TRBV24-1	-
TGTGCCAGCAGCCAGGGTAGGACTACCAATGAGCAGTTCTTC	CASSQGRTTNEQFF	TRBJ2-1	few	TRBV3-1	-
TGTGCCAGCAGCCCAGGGACAGGGTCTGGAAACACCATATATTTT	CASSPGTGSGNTIYF	TRBJ1-3	many	TRBV7-2	TRBD1
TGTGCCGCCTGGTGGGATGAGCAGTTCTTC	CAAWWDEQFF	TRBJ2-1	few	TRBV10-3	-
TGCGCCAGCAGCAACCTACAGGGCTGGGGGCAAGAGACCCAGTACTTC	CASSNLQGWGQETQYF	TRBJ2-5	few	TRBV4-1	-
TGTGCCAGCAGCCGGGGCCATGAGCAGTTCTTC	CASSRGHEQFF	TRBJ2-1	-	TRBV3-1	-
TGTGCCAGCAGCCGCGGACAGGGGGCTTCCACAGATACGCAGTATTTT	CASSRGQGASTDTQYF	TRBJ2-3	many	TRBV5-5	TRBD1
TGTGCCAGCAGTGGGGGACAGGGGGTGTCTGGCTACACCTTC	CASSGGQGVSGYTF	TRBJ1-2	-	TRBV6-4	TRBD1
TGTGCCGCTACAGGGGAAAGCTCTGGAAACACCATATATTTT	CAATGESSGNTIYF	TRBJ1-3	few	TRBV10-3	TRBD1
TGTGCCACGCGCGCGGGGGCTGGAGAGACCCAGTACTTC	CATRAGAGETQYF	TRBJ2-5	-	TRBV24-1	-
TGTGCCAGCTCACCACCTTCCCCTCGAGAGCAGTACTTC	CASSPPSPREQYF	TRBJ2-7	few	TRBV18	-
TGTGCCAGCAGGCGAATCACTAGCGGCACAGATACGCAGTATTTT	CASRRITSGTDTQYF	TRBJ2-3	-	TRBV7-2	TRBD2
TGTGCCAGCAGCAAAGCCCAGGCCCCAAAGCCGGGCCTCTCAGCACAGAATCTCTACGAGCAGTACTTC	CASSKAQAPKPGLSAQNLYEQYF	TRBJ2-7	-	TRBV21-1	-
TGTGCCAGCAGCCCCCGCGGGGGGAGGCTTTTGGAGACCCAGTACTTC	CASSPRGGRLLETQYF	TRBJ2-5	-	TRBV7-9	TRBD2
TGTGCCAGCAGCCCGACAGGGGCAGGTGAGCAGTTCTTC	CASSPTGAGEQFF	TRBJ2-1	-	TRBV7-2	TRBD1
TGCAGTGCTAGCCGGCAGGGCACAGTCTCACCCCTCCACTTT	CSASRQGTVSPLHF	TRBJ1-6	few	TRBV20-1	-
TGCAGCGTTGAGGGGGCAGTCGCAGATACGCAGTATTTT	CSVEGAVADTQYF	TRBJ2-3	-	TRBV29-1	-
TGTGCCAGCAGTGGGGGACAGGGAGGCTTCGAGCAGTACTTC	CASSGGQGGFEQYF	TRBJ2-7	-	TRBV2	TRBD1
TGTGCCAGCAGTCTACAGGGGGTGCGGGGCACTGAAGCTTTCTTT	CASSLQGVRGTEAFF	TRBJ1-1	many	TRBV12-3/TRBV12-4	TRBD1
TGTGCCAGCTCACAGCTCCATATAGCGGGAGGGCCCAATGAGCAGTTCTTC	CASSQLHIAGGPNEQFF	TRBJ2-1	-	TRBV18	TRBD2
TGCAGTGCTGCACGACTAGCGGAAACCACAGATACGCAGTATTTT	CSAARLAETTDTQYF	TRBJ2-3	-	TRBV20-1	TRBD2
TGTGCCGCCATCAGTGAATTTGGAGGGACGCCTAGCACAGATACGCAGTATTTT	CAAISEFGGTPSTDTQYF	TRBJ2-3	-	TRBV10-3	-
TGCAGTGCTACCCGTATCGGACTTTACGAGCAGTACTTC	CSATRIGLYEQYF	TRBJ2-7	-	TRBV20-1	-
TGCGCCAGCAGCTACACGGGACAGCAGCTTAATTCACCCCTCCACTTT	CASSYTGQQLNSPLHF	TRBJ1-6	few	TRBV5-1	TRBD1
TGCAGTGCTAGAGATCTAGGGGGAGCCACGCAGTATTTT	CSARDLGGATQYF	TRBJ2-3	-	TRBV20-1	-
TGTGCCAGCAGCTTGGAAGCAAGAAAGCAGTACTTC	CASSLEARKQYF	TRBJ2-7	few	TRBV5-5	-
TGCAGTGCTACCCAATGGACTAGCGGTCGTCAAGAGACCCAGTACTTC	CSATQWTSGRQETQYF	TRBJ2-5	once	TRBV20-1	TRBD2
TGCAGTGCTAGCGGACAGGGGGCAGACTATGGCTACACCTTC	CSASGQGADYGYTF	TRBJ1-2	-	TRBV20-1	TRBD1
TGTGCCAGCAGCGTTGGGACAGACCAAGAGACCCAGTACTTC	CASSVGTDQETQYF	TRBJ2-5	-	TRBV11-2	TRBD1
TGTGCCAGCAGCCAAGAGTGGAGGGAGCAGTTCTTC	CASSQEWREQFF	TRBJ2-1	few	TRBV14	-
TGCGCCAGCAGCCCCGGTGGCGACTCCTCTGGAAACACCATATATTTT	CASSPGGDSSGNTIYF	TRBJ1-3	few	TRBV5-1	-
TGCAGTGCAGAAGCGAGTAGCAATCAGCCCCAGCATTTT	CSAEASSNQPQHF	TRBJ1-5	-	TRBV20-1	-
TGTGCCAGCAGCTTAGCGGAACAGGGGGGCGAGCAGTACTTC	CASSLAEQGGEQYF	TRBJ2-7	few	TRBV7-2	TRBD1
TGTGCCACCAGTTTCAGTAGCGCATACTACAATGAGCAGTTCTTC	CATSFSSAYYNEQFF	TRBJ2-1	few	TRBV27	-
TGTGCCAGCAGTTTATCTGGGGCCAACGTCCTGACTTTC	CASSLSGANVLTF	TRBJ2-6	many	TRBV12-3/TRBV12-4	-
TGTGCCAGCAGGCCGGGAGGAAGCTCCTACAATGAGCAGTTCTTC	CASRPGGSSYNEQFF	TRBJ2-1	few	TRBV6-1	TRBD2
TGTGCCATCAGTGAAGGTGGGAGAGGCCCAGATACGCAGTATTTT	CAISEGGRGPDTQYF	TRBJ2-3	many	TRBV10-3	-
TGTGCCAGCAGCCTCGGTGGCAGCCGGAACACTGAAGCTTTCTTT	CASSLGGSRNTEAFF	TRBJ1-1	-	TRBV7-2	-
TGTGCCACCAGTGAGTTTGAGGATGAGCAGTTCTTC	CATSEFEDEQFF	TRBJ2-1	many	TRBV24-1	-
TGTGCCAGCAGTCGAGGAAGCGGAACCTATGGCTACACCTTC	CASSRGSGTYGYTF	TRBJ1-2	many	TRBV12-3/TRBV12-4	-
TGTGCCAGCAGCGGAACAGGGGGCTCGGGCGGTCAGCCCCAGCATTTT	CASSGTGGSGGQPQHF	TRBJ1-5	-	TRBV5-5	TRBD1
TGTGCCAGCAGCTTCCCTAGCGGGGGTGTAAAGACCCAGTACTTC	CASSFPSGGVKTQYF	TRBJ2-5	-	TRBV7-2	TRBD2
TGTGCCAGCAGCGTTAGGTCGCGGGAGTTCCACAATGAGCAGTTCTTC	CASSVRSREFHNEQFF	TRBJ2-1	-	TRBV9	TRBD2
TGTGCCAGTTCGGACACCGCGGGGGAGCAGTACTTC	CASSDTAGEQYF	TRBJ2-7	few	TRBV2	-
TGTGCCAGCAGTGGGGGACTAGCGGGAGGACCCACATACTTC	CASSGGLAGGPTYF	TRBJ2-7	many	TRBV6-2/TRBV6-3	TRBD2
TGTGCCAGCAGTTTGGCCCCCGTGGGCGAGCAGTACTTC	CASSLAPVGEQYF	TRBJ2-7	few	TRBV6-2/TRBV6-3	-